This T cell receptor beta chain stems from a study of T cell changes during pregnancy in multiple sclerosis. Assay: immunoSEQ multiplex PCR; the TCRdb copy retains only in-frame clones and omits some. The sample lists around 110,000 clones, less than 95% occurring once. Trimming cost V 0 bases and J 8 bases, with 16 bases left between them. CDR3 length: 14 amino acids. The germline CDR1 and CDR2 sequences are GTSNPN and SVGIG (reference sequence). The rearrangement joins TRBV30 to TRBJ1-2, with D perhaps TRBD1 (5 bases). Sequencing used peripheral blood, obtained before pregnancy. The sequence came from a female donor with multiple sclerosis, enrolled in a pregnancy study. The DNA of the CDR3 is TGTGCCTGGAGTGTAAGTTTCAGGGATGACGGCTACACCTTC. Its translation is CAWSVSFRDDGYTF. Looking up the rest from reference TRBV30 and TRBJ1-2 gives the full variable domain: SQTIHQWPATLVQPVGSPLSLECTVEGTSNPNLYWYRQAAGRGLQLLFYSVGIGQISSEVPQNLSASRPQDRQFILSSKKLLLSDSGFYLCAWSVSFRDDGYTFGSGTRLTVV.